This is a list of T cell receptor beta chains from one sample in a study of CD8 T cells in Susac syndrome. Each CDR3 protein is one row after TCRdb ran MiXCR on the immunoSEQ multiplex PCR reads. The sample lists about 150,000 distinct CDR3 sequences, around 95% occurring once. Input material: CD8+ T cells from PBMCs. These receptor sequences come from a human donor with multiple sclerosis. Each CDR3 is given with its conserved first and last residue. The order of the fields is V gene, J gene, CDR3 protein.

>TRBV3-1|TRBJ2-6
CASSPPVGANVLTF
>TRBV11-2|TRBJ2-1
CASSPPSRGGHEQFF
>TRBV29-1|TRBJ2-7
CSVGLQGEKYF
>TRBV13|TRBJ2-5
CASSSTSGGEETQYF
>TRBV11-1|TRBJ2-1
CASSRAREVDEQFF
>TRBV12-3/TRBV12-4|TRBJ2-3
CASSLRGATDTQYF
>TRBV30|TRBJ1-2
CAWTLYIRGNYGYTF
>TRBV27|TRBJ2-1
CASSSRQYNEQFF
>TRBV2|TRBJ1-1
CASSEPHPRGRINAEAFF
>TRBV12-3/TRBV12-4|TRBJ2-1
CASSPRGQGGLNEQFF
>TRBV2|TRBJ1-5
CASEDVNEGFGQPQHF
>TRBV12-3/TRBV12-4|TRBJ2-5
CASTAGLAGEQETQYF
>TRBV2|TRBJ2-6
CASSEWIGAGDSGANVLTF
>TRBV20-1|TRBJ2-1
CSAPLRALNEQFF
>TRBV20-1|TRBJ2-7
CSASGVRPYEQYF
>TRBV12-3/TRBV12-4|TRBJ2-7
CASSSGTVYEQYF
>TRBV30|TRBJ1-3
CAWISWGDSGNTIYF
>TRBV5-6|TRBJ2-3
CASSLYDITDTQYF
>TRBV12-3/TRBV12-4|TRBJ2-5
CASSLSGTEKPGTQYF
>TRBV27|TRBJ1-2
CASSRLSNYGYTF
>TRBV20-1|TRBJ2-1
CSARPPDRATYNEQFF
>TRBV30|TRBJ1-1
CAWTGQLNTEAFF
>TRBV20-1|TRBJ1-2
CSARDRDRSYGYTF
>TRBV27|TRBJ2-7
CASRGGWTAYEQYF
>TRBV27|TRBJ1-2
CASSLSLTGGDGYTF
>TRBV9|TRBJ1-2
CASSVRDRGNYGYTF
>TRBV7-9|TRBJ2-5
CASSLAGRETQYF
>TRBV15|TRBJ2-7
CATSRDRGQGGHEQYF
>TRBV7-9|TRBJ1-4
CASSPGLFPNEKLFF
>TRBV12-3/TRBV12-4|TRBJ1-6
CASRGRDSLNSPLHF
>TRBV12-3/TRBV12-4|TRBJ1-2
CASSSGTLGYTF
>TRBV21-1|TRBJ2-1
CASSTGTVYNEQFF
>TRBV29-1|TRBJ1-2
CSVVEGESGYTF
>TRBV12-3/TRBV12-4|TRBJ2-7
CASSPGIGQGVTSSYEQYF
>TRBV9|TRBJ1-2
CASSKGGDGYTF
>TRBV7-9|TRBJ2-3
CASSPNIGRADTQYF
>TRBV25-1|TRBJ1-2
CASGGVGGYTF
>TRBV12-3/TRBV12-4|TRBJ2-7
CASSPRVGSYEQYF
>TRBV15|TRBJ1-6
CATSKSGLQPLHF
>TRBV2|TRBJ2-5
CASSESWGQETQYF
>TRBV13|TRBJ2-1
CASSSGTSGANEQFF
>TRBV4-2|TRBJ2-1
CASSQDGGSSYNEQFF
>TRBV30|TRBJ1-2
CAWSPSRGSYGYTF
>TRBV18|TRBJ2-4
CASSPPIEGRNIQYF
>TRBV4-1|TRBJ2-7
CASTGTETYEQYF
>TRBV29-1|TRBJ1-1
CSVAGGGTSHGAFF
>TRBV12-5|TRBJ2-7
CASGPGQGYYEQYF
>TRBV7-8|TRBJ2-5
CASSLEGQAGTQYF
>TRBV5-1|TRBJ2-3
CASSLARGTKDTQYF
>TRBV27|TRBJ1-4
CASSARQANEKLFF
>TRBV10-3|TRBJ2-3
CAISDPPGGPSTDTQYF
>TRBV7-3|TRBJ2-1
CASSLAMPGGAYNEQFF
>TRBV7-9|TRBJ2-5
CASSLMGQTIQETQYF
>TRBV20-1|TRBJ2-3
CSASPGLAGGGRDTQYF